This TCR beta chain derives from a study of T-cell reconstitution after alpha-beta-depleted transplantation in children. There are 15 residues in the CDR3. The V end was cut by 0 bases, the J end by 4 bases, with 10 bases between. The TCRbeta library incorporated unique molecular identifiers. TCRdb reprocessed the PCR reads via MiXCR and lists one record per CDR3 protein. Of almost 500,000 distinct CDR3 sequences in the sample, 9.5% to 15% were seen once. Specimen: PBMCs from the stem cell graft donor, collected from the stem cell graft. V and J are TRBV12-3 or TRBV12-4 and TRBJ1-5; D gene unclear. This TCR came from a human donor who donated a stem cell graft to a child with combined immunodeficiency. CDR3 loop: CASSLALWKNQPQHF. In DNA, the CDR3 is TGTGCCAGCAGTTTAGCGCTGTGGAAAAATCAGCCCCAGCATTTT.